Listed here are 9 T cell receptor beta chains from one sample, sequenced in a study of monozygotic twins with inflammatory bowel disease. TCRdb re-called the 5' RACE reads; every CDR3 protein appears as one record, without DNA. Seen in this sample are 330,000 or so distinct CDR3 sequences; the ten most common clones hold approximately 2%. The sequenced material came from blood. Receptors were obtained from a human donor with ulcerative colitis or Crohn's disease, or a healthy co-twin of an affected twin (not recorded which).

The chain joins TRBV20-1 to TRBJ1-5; absent DNA, TCRdb's TRBD1 call cannot be checked. CDR1 is DFQATT and CDR2 is SNEGSKA in the germline V gene (reference sequence). This CDR3 has 15 residues. The CDR3 loop is CSALGTGRGPRTQHF.

The genes are TRBV3-1 and TRBJ2-3; TCRdb designates TRBD1, a call that cannot be tested without DNA. The V gene's germline CDR1 is LGHDT and CDR2 YNNKEL (reference sequence). This CDR3 spans 16 amino acids. This CDR3 reads CASSPRRAGGTDTQYF.

This chain joins TRBV2 and TRBJ2-3; TCRdb reports TRBD2, a call that lacks DNA to check it against. Germline V gene sequence: CDR1 SNHLY, CDR2 FYNNEI. The CDR3 spans 16 residues. CDR3 sequence: CARKPPAGLSTDTQYF.

The rearrangement links TRBV7-9 to TRBJ2-1; lacking DNA, the TRBD1 call made by TCRdb goes unchecked. The CDR3 totals 15 residues. CDR1 is SEHNR and CDR2 is FQNEAQ in the germline V gene (reference sequence). CDR3 amino acids: CASSPFRVRVDEQFF.

The chain uses TRBV29-1 and TRBJ2-7; the TCRdb call, TRBD2, lacks DNA for checking. This CDR3 spans 12 amino acids. Per the germline V gene, CDR1 is SQVTM and CDR2 is ANQGSEA. The CDR3 loop reads CSVVQGLYEQYF.

The chain has TRBV14 and TRBJ2-3; no DNA is available, so the TRBD2 call from TCRdb remains unchecked. Looked up from germline, CDR1 is SGHDN and CDR2 is FVKESK. The CDR3 loop spans 17 amino acids. The CDR3 sequence: CASSQSGGQRQTDTQYF.

V is TRBV5-1 and J is TRBJ1-5; TCRdb names TRBD1, which stays unverified in the absence of DNA. The germline gives CDR1 SGHRS, CDR2 YFSETQ. The CDR3 is 13 residues long. CDR3 amino acids: CASRLSGNQPQHF. Complete variable domain (other parts from reference TRBV5-1 and TRBJ1-5): KAGVTQTPRYLIKTRGQQVTLSCSPISGHRSVSWYQQTPGQGLQFLFEYFSETQRNKGNFPGRFSGRQFSNSRSEMNVSTLELGDSALYLCASRLSGNQPQHFGDGTRLSIL.

This chain connects TRBV28 to TRBJ2-7; with no DNA, the TCRdb D assignment of TRBD1 cannot be verified. Germline V lookup: CDR1 MDHEN, CDR2 SYDVKM. The CDR3 loop spans 13 amino acids. The CDR3 sequence: CASSSARSYEQYF.

V and J are TRBV7-9 and TRBJ2-7; TCRdb's assignment of TRBD1 cannot be checked, as there is no DNA. From germline, CDR1 is SEHNR and CDR2 FQNEAQ (reference sequence). The length of the CDR3 is 12 residues. This CDR3 is CASSPEQGALGF.